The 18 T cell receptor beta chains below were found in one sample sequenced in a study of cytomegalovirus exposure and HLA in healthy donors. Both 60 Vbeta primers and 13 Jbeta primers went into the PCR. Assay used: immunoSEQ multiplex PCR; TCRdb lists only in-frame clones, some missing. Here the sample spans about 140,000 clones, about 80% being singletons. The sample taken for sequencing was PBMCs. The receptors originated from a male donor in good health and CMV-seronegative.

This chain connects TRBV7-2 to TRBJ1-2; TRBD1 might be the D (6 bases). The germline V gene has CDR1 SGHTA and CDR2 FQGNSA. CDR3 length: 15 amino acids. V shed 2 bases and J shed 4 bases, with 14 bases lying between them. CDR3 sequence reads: CASSLRQDSLYGYTF. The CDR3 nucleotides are TGTGCCAGCAGCTTAAGACAGGATTCTCTCTATGGCTACACCTTC.

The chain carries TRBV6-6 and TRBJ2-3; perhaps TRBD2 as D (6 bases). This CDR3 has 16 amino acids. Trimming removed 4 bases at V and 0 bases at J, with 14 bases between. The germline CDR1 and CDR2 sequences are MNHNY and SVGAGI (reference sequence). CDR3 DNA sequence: TGTGCCAGCAGTTCGGGACTGGCCCATAGCACAGATACGCAGTATTTT. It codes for CASSSGLAHSTDTQYF.

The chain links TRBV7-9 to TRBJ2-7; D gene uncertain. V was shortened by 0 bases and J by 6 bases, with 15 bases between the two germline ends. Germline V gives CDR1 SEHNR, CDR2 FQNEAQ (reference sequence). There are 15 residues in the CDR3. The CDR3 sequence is CASSLALLSPSEQYF. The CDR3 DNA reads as TGTGCCAGCAGCTTAGCACTACTATCACCGAGCGAGCAGTACTTC.

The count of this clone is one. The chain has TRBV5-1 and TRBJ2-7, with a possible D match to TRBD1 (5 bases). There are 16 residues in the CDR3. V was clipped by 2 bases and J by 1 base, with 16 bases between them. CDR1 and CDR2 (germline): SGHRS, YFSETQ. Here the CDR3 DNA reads TGCGCCAGCAGCTTAGGTCAGGGCGTAGGATCCTACGAGCAGTACTTC. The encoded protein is CASSLGQGVGSYEQYF.

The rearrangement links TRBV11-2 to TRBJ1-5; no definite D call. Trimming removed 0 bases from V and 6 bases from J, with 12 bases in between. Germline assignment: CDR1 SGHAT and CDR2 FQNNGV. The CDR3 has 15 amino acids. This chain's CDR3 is CASSLDERGFQPQHF. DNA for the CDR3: TGTGCCAGCAGCTTAGACGAGCGGGGATTTCAGCCCCAGCATTTT.

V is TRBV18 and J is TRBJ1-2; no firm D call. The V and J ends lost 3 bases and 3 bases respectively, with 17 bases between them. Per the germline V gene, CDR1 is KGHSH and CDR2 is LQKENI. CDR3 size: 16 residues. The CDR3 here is CASSPSAVWVDYGYTF. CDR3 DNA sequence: TGTGCCAGCTCACCTTCGGCGGTGTGGGTGGACTATGGCTACACCTTC.

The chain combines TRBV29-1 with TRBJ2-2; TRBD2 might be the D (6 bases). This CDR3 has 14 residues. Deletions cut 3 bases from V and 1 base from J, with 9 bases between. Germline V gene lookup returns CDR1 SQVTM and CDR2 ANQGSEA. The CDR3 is CSVDGGLNTGELFF. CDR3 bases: TGCAGCGTTGATGGGGGACTGAACACCGGGGAGCTGTTTTTT.

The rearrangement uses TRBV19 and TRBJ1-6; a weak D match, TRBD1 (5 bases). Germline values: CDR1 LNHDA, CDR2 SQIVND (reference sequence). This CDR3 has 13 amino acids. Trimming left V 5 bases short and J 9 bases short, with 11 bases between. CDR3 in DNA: TGTGCCAGTAGTCAGGGCGTTCGTTCACCCCTCCACTTT. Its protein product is CASSQGVRSPLHF.

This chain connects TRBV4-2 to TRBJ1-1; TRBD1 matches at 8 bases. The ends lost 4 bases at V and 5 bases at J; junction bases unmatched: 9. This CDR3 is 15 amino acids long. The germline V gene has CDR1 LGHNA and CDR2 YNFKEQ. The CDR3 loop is CASSPDRTGGTEAFF. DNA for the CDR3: TGTGCCAGCAGCCCAGATAGAACAGGGGGGACTGAAGCTTTCTTT.

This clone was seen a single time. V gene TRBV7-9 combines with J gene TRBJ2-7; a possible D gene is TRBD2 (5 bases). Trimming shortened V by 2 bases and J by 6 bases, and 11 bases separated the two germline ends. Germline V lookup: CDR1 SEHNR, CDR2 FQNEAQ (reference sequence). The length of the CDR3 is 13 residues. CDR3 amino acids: CASSLSRGSEQYF. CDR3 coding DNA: TGTGCCAGCAGCTTATCCCGAGGGTCCGAGCAGTACTTC.

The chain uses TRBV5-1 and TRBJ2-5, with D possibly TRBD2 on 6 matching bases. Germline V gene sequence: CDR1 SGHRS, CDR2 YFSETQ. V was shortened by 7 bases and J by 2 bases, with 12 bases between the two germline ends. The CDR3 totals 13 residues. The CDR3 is CASFGGDQETQYF. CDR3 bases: TGCGCCAGCTTTGGCGGGGATCAAGAGACCCAGTACTTC.

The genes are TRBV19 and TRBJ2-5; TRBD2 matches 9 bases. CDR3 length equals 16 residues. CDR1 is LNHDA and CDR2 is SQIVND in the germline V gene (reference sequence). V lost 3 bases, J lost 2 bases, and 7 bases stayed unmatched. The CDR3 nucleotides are TGTGCCAGTAGTATGGGAGCGGGGGGCCTTCAAGAGACCCAGTACTTC. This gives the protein CASSMGAGGLQETQYF.

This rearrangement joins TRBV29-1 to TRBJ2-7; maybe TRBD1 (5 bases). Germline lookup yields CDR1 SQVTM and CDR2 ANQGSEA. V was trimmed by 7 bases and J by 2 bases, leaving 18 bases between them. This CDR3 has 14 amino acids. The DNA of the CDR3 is TGCAGCGCCGACTCAGGGCTATGGCCCTACGAGCAGTACTTC. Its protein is CSADSGLWPYEQYF.

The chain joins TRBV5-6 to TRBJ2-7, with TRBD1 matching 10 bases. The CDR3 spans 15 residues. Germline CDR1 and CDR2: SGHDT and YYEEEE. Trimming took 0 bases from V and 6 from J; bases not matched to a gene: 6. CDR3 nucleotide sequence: TGTGCCAGCAGCTTGGACGGACAGGGGGTCGGCGAGCAGTACTTC. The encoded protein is CASSLDGQGVGEQYF.

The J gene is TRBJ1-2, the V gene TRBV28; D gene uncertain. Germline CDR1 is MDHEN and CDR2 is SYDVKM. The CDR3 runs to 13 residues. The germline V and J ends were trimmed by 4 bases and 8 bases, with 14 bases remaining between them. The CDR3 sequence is CASSSLSSVGYTF. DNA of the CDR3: TGTGCCAGCAGTTCCCTTTCCAGCGTCGGCTACACCTTC.

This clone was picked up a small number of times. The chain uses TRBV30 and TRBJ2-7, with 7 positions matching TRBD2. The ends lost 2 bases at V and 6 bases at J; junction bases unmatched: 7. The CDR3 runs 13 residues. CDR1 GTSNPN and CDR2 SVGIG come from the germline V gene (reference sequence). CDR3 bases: TGTGCCTGGAGTAGGGGAGGGAGGCTCGAGCAGTACTTC. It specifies CAWSRGGRLEQYF.

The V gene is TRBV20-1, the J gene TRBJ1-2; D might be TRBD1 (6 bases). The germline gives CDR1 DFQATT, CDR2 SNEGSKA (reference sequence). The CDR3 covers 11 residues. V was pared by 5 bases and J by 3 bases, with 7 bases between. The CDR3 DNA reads TGCAGTGCTCGACAGGACTATGGCTACACCTTC. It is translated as CSARQDYGYTF.

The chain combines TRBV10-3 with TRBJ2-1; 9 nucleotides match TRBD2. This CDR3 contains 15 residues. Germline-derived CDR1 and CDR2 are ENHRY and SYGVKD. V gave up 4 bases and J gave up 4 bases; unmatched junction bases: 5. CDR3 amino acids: CAISALAGPYNEQFF. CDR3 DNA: TGTGCCATCAGTGCCCTAGCGGGACCTTACAATGAGCAGTTCTTC.